This TCR beta chain stems from a study of T cells in Graves' hyperthyroidism and ophthalmopathy. For the study at large: Before any treatment, at initial diagnosis, peripheral blood was collected.

CDR3 length equals 15 residues. Germline V gene sequence: CDR1 KGHSH, CDR2 LQKENI. V lost 1 base and J 2 bases, leaving 12 bases between the germline ends. Amplification targeted TCR beta CDR3 regions from RNA transcripts. TCR CDR3 underwent first-round RT-PCR with the HTBI primer set. TCRdb used MiXCR to reprocess the multiplex PCR reads, holding one entry per CDR3 protein. Of 600,000 or so distinct CDR3 sequences listed, about 14% are singletons. Study-wide findings and caveats: Ophthalmopathy was model-predicted a median around 6.7 months pre-onset. Appearing also in blood were most of the thyroid clonotypes expanded above 0.001.

This clonotype appeared many times. Its matching antigen is unknown. Source material: blood. This sequence was found in a woman aged 18-30 years with Graves' ophthalmopathy. The genes are TRBV18 and TRBJ2-7, with D unclear. CDR3 in amino acids: CASSPLADGTYEQYF. The DNA for the CDR3 is TGTGCCAGCTCACCACTAGCCGACGGCACCTACGAGCAGTACTTC.